This T cell receptor beta chain appears in the sequencing data of a study of T cell clonotyping in hematopoietic cell transplantation. Study-wide points: Pathologically expanded recipient clonotypes increased progressively from day 30 to day 180 as diversity fell.

To note about this clone: Its antigen is not known.

The CDR3 runs 12 residues. Deletions cut 6 bases from V and 3 bases from J, with 8 bases between. From germline, CDR1 is LNHDA and CDR2 SQIVND (reference sequence). Profiling relied on immunoSEQ multiplex PCR, and the TCRdb table lists in-frame clones only, not all of them. The data contain tens of thousands of clones, approximately 94% of them seen just once; the ten biggest clones take up over 0.65%. This TCR was sampled from a woman between 50 and 59 years old in good health. Some clones in this sample may be carry-over from other donors' samples. The genes are TRBV19 and TRBJ2-5; D is unresolved. Sequenced sample: peripheral blood mononuclear cells. The CDR3 loop reads CASRGPEETQYF. CDR3 sequence (DNA): TGTGCCAGTAGAGGGCCAGAAGAGACCCAGTACTTC.